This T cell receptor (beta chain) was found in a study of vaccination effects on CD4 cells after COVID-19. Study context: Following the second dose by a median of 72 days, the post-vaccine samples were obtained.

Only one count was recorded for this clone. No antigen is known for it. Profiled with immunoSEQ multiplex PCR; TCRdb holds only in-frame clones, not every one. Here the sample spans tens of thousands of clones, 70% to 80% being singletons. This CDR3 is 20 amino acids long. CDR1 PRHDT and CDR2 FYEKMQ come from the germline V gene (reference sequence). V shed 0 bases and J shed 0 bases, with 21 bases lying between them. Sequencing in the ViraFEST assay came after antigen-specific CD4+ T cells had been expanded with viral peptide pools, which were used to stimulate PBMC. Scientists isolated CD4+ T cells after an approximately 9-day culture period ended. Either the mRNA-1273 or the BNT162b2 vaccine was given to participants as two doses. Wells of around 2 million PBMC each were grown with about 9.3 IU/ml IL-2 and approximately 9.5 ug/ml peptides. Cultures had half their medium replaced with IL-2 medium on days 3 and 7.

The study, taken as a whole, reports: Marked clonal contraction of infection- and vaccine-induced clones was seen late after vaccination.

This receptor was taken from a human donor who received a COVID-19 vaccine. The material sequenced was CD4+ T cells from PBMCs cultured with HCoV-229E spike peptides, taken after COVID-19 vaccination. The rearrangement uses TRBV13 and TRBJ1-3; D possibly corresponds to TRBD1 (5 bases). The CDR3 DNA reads TGTGCCAGCAGCTTAGGCCCAATTTCCCGGACAACCGGCTCTGGAAACACCATATATTTT. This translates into CASSLGPISRTTGSGNTIYF.